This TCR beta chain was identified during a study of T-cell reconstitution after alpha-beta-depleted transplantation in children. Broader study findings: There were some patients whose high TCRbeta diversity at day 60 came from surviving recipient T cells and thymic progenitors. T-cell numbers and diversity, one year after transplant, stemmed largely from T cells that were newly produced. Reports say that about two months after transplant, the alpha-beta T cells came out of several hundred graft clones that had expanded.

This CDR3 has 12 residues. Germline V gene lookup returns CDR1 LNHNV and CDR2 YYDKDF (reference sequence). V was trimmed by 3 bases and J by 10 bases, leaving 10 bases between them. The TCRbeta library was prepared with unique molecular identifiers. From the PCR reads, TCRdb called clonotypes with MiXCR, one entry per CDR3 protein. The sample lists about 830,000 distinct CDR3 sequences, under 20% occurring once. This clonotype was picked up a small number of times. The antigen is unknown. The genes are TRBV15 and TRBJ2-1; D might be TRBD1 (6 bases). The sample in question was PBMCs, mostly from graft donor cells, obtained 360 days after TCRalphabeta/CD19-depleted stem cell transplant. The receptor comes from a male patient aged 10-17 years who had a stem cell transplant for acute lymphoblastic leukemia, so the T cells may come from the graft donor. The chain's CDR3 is CATSRGAMEQFF. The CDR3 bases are TGTGCCACCAGCAGGGGGGCAATGGAGCAGTTCTTC.